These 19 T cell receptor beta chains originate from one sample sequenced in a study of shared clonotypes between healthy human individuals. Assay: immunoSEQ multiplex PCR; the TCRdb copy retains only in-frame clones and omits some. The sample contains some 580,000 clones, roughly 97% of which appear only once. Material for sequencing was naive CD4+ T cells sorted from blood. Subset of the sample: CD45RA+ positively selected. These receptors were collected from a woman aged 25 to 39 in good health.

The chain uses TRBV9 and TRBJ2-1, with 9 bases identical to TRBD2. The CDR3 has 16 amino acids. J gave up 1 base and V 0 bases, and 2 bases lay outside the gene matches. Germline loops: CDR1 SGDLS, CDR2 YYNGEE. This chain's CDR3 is CASSVEAGGSYNEQFF. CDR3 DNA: TGTGCCAGCAGCGTAGAGGCGGGAGGGTCCTACAATGAGCAGTTCTTC.

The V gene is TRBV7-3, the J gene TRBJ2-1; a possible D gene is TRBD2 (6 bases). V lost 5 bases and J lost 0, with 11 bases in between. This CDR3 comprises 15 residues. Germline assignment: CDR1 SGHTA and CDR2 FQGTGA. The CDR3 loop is CASSERLVSYNEQFF. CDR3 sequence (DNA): TGTGCCAGCAGCGAACGACTAGTCTCCTACAATGAGCAGTTCTTC.

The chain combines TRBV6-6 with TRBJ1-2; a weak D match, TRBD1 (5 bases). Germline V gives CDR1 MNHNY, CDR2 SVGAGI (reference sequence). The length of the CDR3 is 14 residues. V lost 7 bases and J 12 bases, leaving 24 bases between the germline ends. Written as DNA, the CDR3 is TGTGCCAGCACCCACCCGGGCCGTAAAGGAGGGGACACCTTC. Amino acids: CASTHPGRKGGDTF.

The CDR3 DNA follows: TGCGCCAGCAGCCTGCCTGGACAGGGAAGGGCCAATGAGCAGTTCTTC. It codes for CASSLPGQGRANEQFF. This chain joins TRBV5-1 and TRBJ2-1; 8 positions match TRBD1. The CDR3 extends over 16 amino acids. Unmatched junction bases numbered 12, after V lost 4 bases and J lost 6 bases. Germline V CDR1 and CDR2: SGHRS, YFSETQ.

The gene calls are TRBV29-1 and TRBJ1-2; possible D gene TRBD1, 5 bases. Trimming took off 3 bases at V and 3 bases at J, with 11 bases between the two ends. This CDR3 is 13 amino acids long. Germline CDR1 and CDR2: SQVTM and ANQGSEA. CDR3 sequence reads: CSVDGQLHYGYTF. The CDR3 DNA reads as TGCAGCGTTGATGGACAACTGCACTATGGCTACACCTTC.

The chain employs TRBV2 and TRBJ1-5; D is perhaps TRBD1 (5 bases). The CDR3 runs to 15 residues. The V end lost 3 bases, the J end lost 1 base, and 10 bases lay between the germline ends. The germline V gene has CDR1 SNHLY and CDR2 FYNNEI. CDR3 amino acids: CASSDRAGSNQPQHF. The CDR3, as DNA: TGTGCCAGCAGTGATAGGGCAGGGAGCAATCAGCCCCAGCATTTT.

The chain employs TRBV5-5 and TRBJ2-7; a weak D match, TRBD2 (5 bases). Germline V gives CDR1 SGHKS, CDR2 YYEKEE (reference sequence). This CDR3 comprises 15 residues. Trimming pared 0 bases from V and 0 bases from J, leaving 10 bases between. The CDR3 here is CASSLEAEGSYEQYF. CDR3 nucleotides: TGTGCCAGCAGCTTGGAGGCAGAGGGCTCCTACGAGCAGTACTTC. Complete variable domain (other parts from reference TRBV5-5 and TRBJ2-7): DAGVTQSPTHLIKTRGQQVTLRCSPISGHKSVSWYQQVLGQGPQFIFQYYEKEERGRGNFPDRFSARQFPNYSSELNVNALLLGDSALYLCASSLEAEGSYEQYFGPGTRLTVT.

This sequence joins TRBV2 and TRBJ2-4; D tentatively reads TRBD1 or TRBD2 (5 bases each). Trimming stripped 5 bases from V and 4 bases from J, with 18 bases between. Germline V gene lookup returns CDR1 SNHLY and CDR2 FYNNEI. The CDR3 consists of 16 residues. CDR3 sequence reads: CASSLRDRGLKNIQYF. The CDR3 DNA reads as TGTGCCAGCAGTCTCCGGGACCGTGGACTTAAAAACATTCAGTACTTC.

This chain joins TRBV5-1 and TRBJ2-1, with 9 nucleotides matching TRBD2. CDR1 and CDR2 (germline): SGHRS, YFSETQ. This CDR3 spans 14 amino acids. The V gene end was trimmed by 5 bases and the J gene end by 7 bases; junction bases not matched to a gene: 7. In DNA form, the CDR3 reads TGCGCCAGCAGGAAGGGACTAGCAAAGAATGAGCAGTTCTTC. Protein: CASRKGLAKNEQFF. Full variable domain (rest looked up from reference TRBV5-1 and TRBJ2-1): KAGVTQTPRYLIKTRGQQVTLSCSPISGHRSVSWYQQTPGQGLQFLFEYFSETQRNKGNFPGRFSGRQFSNSRSEMNVSTLELGDSALYLCASRKGLAKNEQFFGPGTRLTVL.

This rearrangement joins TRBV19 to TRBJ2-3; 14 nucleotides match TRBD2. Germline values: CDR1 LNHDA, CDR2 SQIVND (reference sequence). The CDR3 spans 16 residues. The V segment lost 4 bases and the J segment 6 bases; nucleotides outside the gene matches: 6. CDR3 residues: CASSRLAGGVADTQYF. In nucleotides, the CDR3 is TGTGCCAGTAGTAGACTAGCGGGAGGGGTTGCTGATACGCAGTATTTT.

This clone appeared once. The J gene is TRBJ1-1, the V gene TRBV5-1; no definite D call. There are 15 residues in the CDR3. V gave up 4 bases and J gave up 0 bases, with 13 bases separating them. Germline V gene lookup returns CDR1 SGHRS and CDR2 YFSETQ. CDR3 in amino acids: CASSPRTEMNTEAFF. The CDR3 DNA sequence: TGCGCCAGCAGCCCAAGGACGGAGATGAACACTGAAGCTTTCTTT.

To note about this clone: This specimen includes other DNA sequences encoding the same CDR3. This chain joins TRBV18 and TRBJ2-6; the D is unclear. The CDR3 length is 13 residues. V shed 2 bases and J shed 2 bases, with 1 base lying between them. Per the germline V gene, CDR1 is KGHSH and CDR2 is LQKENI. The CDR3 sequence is CASSPTGANVLTF. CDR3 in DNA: TGTGCCAGCTCACCAACTGGGGCCAACGTCCTGACTTTC.

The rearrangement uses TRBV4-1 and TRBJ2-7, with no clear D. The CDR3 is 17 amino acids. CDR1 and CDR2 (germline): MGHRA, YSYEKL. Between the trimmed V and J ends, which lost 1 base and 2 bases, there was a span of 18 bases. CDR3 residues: CASSQALSRASPYEQYF. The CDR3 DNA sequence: TGCGCCAGCAGCCAAGCCCTTTCGCGCGCAAGTCCCTACGAGCAGTACTTC.

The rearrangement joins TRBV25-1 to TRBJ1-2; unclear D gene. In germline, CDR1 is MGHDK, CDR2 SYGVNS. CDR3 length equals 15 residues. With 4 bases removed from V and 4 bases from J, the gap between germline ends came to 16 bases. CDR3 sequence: CASSVPEGGVYGYTF. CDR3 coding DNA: TGTGCCAGCAGTGTACCCGAGGGAGGTGTCTATGGCTACACCTTC.

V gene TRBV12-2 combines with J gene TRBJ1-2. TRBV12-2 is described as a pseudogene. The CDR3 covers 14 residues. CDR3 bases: TGTGCAAGTCGCTTAGCGTGCGTCAACTATGGCTACACCTTC. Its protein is CASRLACVNYGYTF.

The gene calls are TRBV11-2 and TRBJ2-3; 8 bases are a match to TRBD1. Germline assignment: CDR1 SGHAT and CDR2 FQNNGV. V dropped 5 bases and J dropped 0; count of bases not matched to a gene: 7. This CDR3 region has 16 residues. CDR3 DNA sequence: TGTGCCAGCAGCCCCGGGACAGGCGGTAGCACAGATACGCAGTATTTT. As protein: CASSPGTGGSTDTQYF.

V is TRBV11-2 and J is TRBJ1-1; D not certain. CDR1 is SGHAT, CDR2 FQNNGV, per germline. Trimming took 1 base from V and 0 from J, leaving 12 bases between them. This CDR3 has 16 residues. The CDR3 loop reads CASSLVRNRLNTEAFF. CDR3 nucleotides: TGTGCCAGCAGCTTAGTCCGGAATCGTCTGAACACTGAAGCTTTCTTT.

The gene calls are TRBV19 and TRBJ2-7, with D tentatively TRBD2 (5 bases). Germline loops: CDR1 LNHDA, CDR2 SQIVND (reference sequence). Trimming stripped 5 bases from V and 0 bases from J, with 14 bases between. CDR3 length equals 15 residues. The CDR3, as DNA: TGTGCCAGTAGTCCGGCCCTAGCCCCCTCCTACGAGCAGTACTTC. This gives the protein CASSPALAPSYEQYF.

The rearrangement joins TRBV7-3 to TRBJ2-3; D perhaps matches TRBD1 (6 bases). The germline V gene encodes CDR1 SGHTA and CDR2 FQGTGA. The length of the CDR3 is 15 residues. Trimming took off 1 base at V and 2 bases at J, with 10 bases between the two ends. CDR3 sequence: CASSLNGQNTDTQYF. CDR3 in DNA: TGTGCCAGCAGCTTAAATGGACAGAACACAGATACGCAGTATTTT. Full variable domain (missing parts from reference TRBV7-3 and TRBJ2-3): GAGVSQTPSNKVTEKGKYVELRCDPISGHTALYWYRQSLGQGPEFLIYFQGTGAADDSGLPNDRFFAVRPEGSVSTLKIQRTERGDSAVYLCASSLNGQNTDTQYFGPGTRLTVL.